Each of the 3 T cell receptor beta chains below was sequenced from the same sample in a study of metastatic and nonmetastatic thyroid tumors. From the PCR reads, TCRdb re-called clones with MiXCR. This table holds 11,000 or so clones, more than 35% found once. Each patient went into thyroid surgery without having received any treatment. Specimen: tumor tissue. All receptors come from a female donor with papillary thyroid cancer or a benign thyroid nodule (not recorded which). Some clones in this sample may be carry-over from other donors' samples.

Written as DNA, the CDR3 is TGTGCCAGCAGTTACTCGAGGGGGCCCAGCTCCTACAATGAGCAGTTCTTC. Translated: CASSYSRGPSSYNEQFF. The rearrangement joins TRBV6-2 or TRBV6-3 to TRBJ2-1; TRBD1 matches at 7 bases. This CDR3 has 17 amino acids. The germline gives CDR1 MNHEY, CDR2 SVGEGT. J lost 0 bases, V lost 0 bases, and 5 bases had no gene match.

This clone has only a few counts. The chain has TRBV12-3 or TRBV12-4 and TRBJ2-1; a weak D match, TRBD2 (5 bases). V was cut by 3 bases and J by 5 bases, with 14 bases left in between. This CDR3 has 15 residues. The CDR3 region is CASSFGRRADNEQFF. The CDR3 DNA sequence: TGTGCCAGCAGTTTTGGTCGAAGAGCGGACAATGAGCAGTTCTTC.

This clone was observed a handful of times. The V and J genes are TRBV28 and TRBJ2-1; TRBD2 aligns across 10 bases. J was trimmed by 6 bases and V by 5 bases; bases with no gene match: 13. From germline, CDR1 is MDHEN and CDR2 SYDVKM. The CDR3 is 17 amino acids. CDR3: CASSPGVVSSGSNEQFF. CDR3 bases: TGTGCCAGCAGTCCAGGGGTGGTTTCTAGCGGGAGCAATGAGCAGTTCTTC.